This passage covers 26 T cell receptor beta chains from one sample sequenced in a study of vaccination and CD4 T cells after COVID-19 (dated by TCRdb to between 2022 and 2023). Their cognate antigens are unknown. The treatment or condition label of this sample denotes: approximately 11-day PBMC culture with coronavirus spike peptide pools or control peptides (ViraFEST assay). The library was produced with PCR. Sequenced on an Illumina iSeq 100. TCR sequencing of DNA from cultured CD4+ T cells used the Oncomine TCR Beta short-read assay at the Johns Hopkins FTIC core. In TCRdb, the public reads were trimmed at Q25 with fastp and aligned with MiXCR, with productive beta chains retained. Every CDR3 protein is listed once, alongside the most common genes and DNA of its rows. Recorded for this sample are 25,000 or so distinct CDR3 sequences; around 45% of them occurred a single time. Together, the top ten hold around 6.9% of the sample.

What was sequenced was CD4+ T cells from blood, cultured in vitro. The receptors were gathered from a human donor who had recovered from COVID-19.

The chain is built from TRBV5-1 and TRBJ1-1; the D is unclear. V was trimmed by 4 bases and J by 7 bases, leaving 17 bases between them. The CDR3 length is 14 residues. Germline V gene data show CDR1 as SGHRS and CDR2 as YFSETQ. The CDR3 DNA reads TGCGCCAGCAGCCCCCTGGTTCCGAGTAGTGAAGCTTTCTTT. It translates to CASSPLVPSSEAFF.

This clonotype was seen more than once but under ten times. The chain links TRBV21-1 to TRBJ2-7; TRBD1, as called in the table, went unchecked against the DNA. TRBV21-1 is annotated as a pseudogene. The length of the CDR3 is 15 residues. The CDR3 region is CASSKGGELTYEQYF. For the CDR3, the DNA is TGTGCCAGCAGCAAAGGGGGGGAGCTAACCTACGAGCAGTACTTC.

The CDR3, as DNA: TGTGCCAGCAGCTTAGTAGGACAGGCTGACATGAGCACTGAAGCTTTCTTT. Translation gives CASSLVGQADMSTEAFF. The gene calls are TRBV7-3 and TRBJ1-1; TRBD1 matches at 7 bases. Germline values: CDR1 SGHTA, CDR2 FQGTGA. CDR3 size: 17 residues. J lost 4 bases, V lost 2 bases, and 13 bases had no gene match.

The J gene is TRBJ1-1, the V gene TRBV7-2; D gene ambiguous. V lost 5 bases and J lost 7, with 8 bases in between. Germline V gene lookup returns CDR1 SGHTA and CDR2 FQGNSA. The CDR3 contains 11 residues. CDR3 coding DNA: TGTGCCAGCAGCCCGAGGTTTGAAGCTTTCTTT. Translation gives CASSPRFEAFF.

The rearrangement joins TRBV19 to TRBJ2-3, with a tentative D call TRBD2 (6 bases). Trimming removed 3 bases at V and 5 bases at J, with 15 bases between. The CDR3 has 15 amino acids. From germline, CDR1 is LNHDA and CDR2 SQIVND (reference sequence). In nucleotides, the CDR3 is TGTGCCAGTAGTATGCAGGGTGGCGGGGTAGATACGCAGTATTTT. This translates into CASSMQGGGVDTQYF.

The gene calls are TRBV5-1 and TRBJ2-1; 11 bases agree with TRBD2. CDR3 length equals 14 residues. The ends lost 6 bases at V and 5 bases at J; junction bases unmatched: 4. Germline V CDR1 and CDR2: SGHRS, YFSETQ. The CDR3 DNA sequence: TGCGCCAGCACTACTAGCGGGAGCCACAATGAGCAGTTCTTC. It codes for CASTTSGSHNEQFF.

V and J are TRBV19 and TRBJ1-2; TRBD1 might be the D (5 bases). Trimming pared 3 bases from V and 6 bases from J, leaving 17 bases between. The CDR3 has 15 amino acids. Germline V gene sequence: CDR1 LNHDA, CDR2 SQIVND (reference sequence). In nucleotides, the CDR3 is TGTGCCAGTAGTATCCCAGGCAGGGTAAACGATGGCTACACCTTC. This gives the protein CASSIPGRVNDGYTF.

CDR3 sequence (DNA): TGCGCCAGCAGCTTGGCCAAGACTAGCGGGTACAATGAGCAGTTCTTC. Translated: CASSLAKTSGYNEQFF. The chain recombines TRBV5-1 with TRBJ2-1, with 10 positions matching TRBD2. Germline-derived CDR1 and CDR2 are SGHRS and YFSETQ. The CDR3 loop spans 16 amino acids. After removal of 0 bases from V and 4 bases from J, the junction contained 4 bases not matched to a gene.

The V call is TRBV20-1, the J call TRBJ2-2, with 8 bases aligning to TRBD1. The CDR3 consists of 13 residues. Germline trimming cut 4 bases from V and 7 bases from J; bases unmatched to any gene: 5. Germline V gene data show CDR1 as DFQATT and CDR2 as SNEGSKA (reference sequence). This CDR3 is CSATSGGVGELFF. Here the CDR3 DNA reads TGCAGTGCTACCTCAGGGGGCGTCGGGGAGCTGTTTTTT.

The V and J genes are TRBV20-1 and TRBJ1-5, with D maybe TRBD1 (6 bases). Germline CDR1 is DFQATT and CDR2 is SNEGSKA (reference sequence). There are 13 residues in the CDR3. Between the trimmed V and J ends, which lost 6 bases and 0 bases, there was a span of 9 bases. This CDR3 reads CSARTDSNQPQHF. The DNA of the CDR3 is TGCAGTGCGAGGACAGATAGCAATCAGCCCCAGCATTTT.

Only a few counts were recorded for this clonotype. The CDR3 DNA follows: TGTGCCAGCAGCCCGCCTGGAGGGAGGAATGAGCAGTTCTTC. Its protein is CASSPPGGRNEQFF. J is TRBJ2-1 and V is TRBV7-2; D is possibly TRBD2 (6 bases). The CDR3 has 14 residues. V gave up 5 bases and J gave up 7 bases, with 15 bases separating them. CDR1 is SGHTA, CDR2 FQGNSA, per germline.

The V call is TRBV18, the J call TRBJ2-1; no firm D call. Germline CDR1 is KGHSH and CDR2 is LQKENI. V was pared by 6 bases and J by 8 bases, with 8 bases between. CDR3 length: 11 amino acids. CDR3 in DNA: TGTGCCAGCTCGCGAAGGGATGAGCAGTTCTTC. Its protein is CASSRRDEQFF.

This clonotype was found a few times. The chain employs TRBV20-1 and TRBJ1-2; D is unresolved. Trimming left V 2 bases short and J 0 bases short, with 7 bases between. Germline CDR1 and CDR2: DFQATT and SNEGSKA (reference sequence). This CDR3 comprises 13 residues. The CDR3 reads CSARPSSNYGYTF. In DNA, the CDR3 is TGCAGTGCTAGACCCAGTTCTAACTATGGCTACACCTTC.

This rearrangement joins TRBV7-2 to TRBJ2-5; D is ambiguous. The CDR3 extends over 12 amino acids. Germline V CDR1 and CDR2: SGHTA, FQGNSA. The germline V and J ends were trimmed by 7 bases and 6 bases, with 12 bases remaining between them. The DNA for the CDR3 is TGTGCCAGCACCCTTCCTCCTAAGACCCAGTACTTC. Translated: CASTLPPKTQYF.

The rearrangement joins TRBV6-2 or TRBV6-3 to TRBJ2-7; 10 bases fit TRBD1. V lost 7 bases, J lost 4 bases, and 16 bases stayed unmatched. The CDR3 has 17 residues. Germline loops: CDR1 MNHEY, CDR2 SVGEGT. CDR3 loop: CASTDDLPGQGYYEQYF. The CDR3 nucleotides are TGTGCCAGCACCGACGATCTTCCGGGACAGGGGTATTACGAGCAGTACTTC.

This chain connects TRBV19 to TRBJ2-6, with 8 bases fitting TRBD1. This CDR3 region has 15 residues. Looked up from germline, CDR1 is LNHDA and CDR2 is SQIVND (reference sequence). V gave up 4 bases and J gave up 1 base; unmatched junction bases: 0. The chain's CDR3 is CASSRQGSGANVLTF. The CDR3 coding sequence is TGTGCCAGTAGTAGACAGGGGTCTGGGGCCAACGTCCTGACTTTC. The full variable domain, rest sourced from reference TRBV19 and TRBJ2-6, is DGGITQSPKYLFRKEGQNVTLSCEQNLNHDAMYWYRQDPGQGLRLIYYSQIVNDFQKGDIAEGYSVSREKKESFPLTVTSAQKNPTAFYLCASSRQGSGANVLTFGAGSRLTVL.

This clonotype has just a few counts. The chain has TRBV28 and TRBJ1-6; tentatively, D is TRBD1 (5 bases). Germline CDR1 MDHEN, CDR2 SYDVKM. The CDR3 has 15 amino acids. The germline V and J ends were trimmed by 1 base and 4 bases, with 8 bases remaining between them. In DNA, the CDR3 is TGTGCCAGCAGTTTATTACCAGGGTATAATTCACCCCTCCACTTT. Encoded protein: CASSLLPGYNSPLHF.

The chain recombines TRBV1 with TRBJ2-1; TRBD2, the table's D call, was not compared with the DNA. TRBV1 is a known pseudogene. The CDR3 is made up of 12 amino acids. CDR3 sequence reads: CGGTRGSAEQFF. Written as DNA, the CDR3 is TGTGGCGGGACCAGAGGGTCTGCTGAGCAGTTCTTC.

In this sample, this clonotype turned up a few times. V and J are TRBV27 and TRBJ1-4; 7 bases match TRBD1. This CDR3 is built from 15 residues. V lost 6 bases to trimming and J lost 7 bases; unmatched junction nucleotides: 11. Germline CDR1 is MNHEY and CDR2 is SMNVEV (reference sequence). The CDR3 sequence: CASRGVGQRPEKLFF. DNA for the CDR3: TGTGCCAGCAGGGGGGTGGGACAGCGCCCTGAAAAACTGTTTTTT.

This clonotype was seen only a few times. This chain uses TRBV25-1 with TRBJ1-2; D uncertain. The ends were cut back, 3 bases at V and 8 bases at J, with 10 bases in the middle. The CDR3 is made up of 12 amino acids. Germline V gives CDR1 MGHDK, CDR2 SYGVNS. The CDR3 loop reads CASSDTAEGYTF. DNA of the CDR3: TGTGCCAGCAGTGATACGGCAGAGGGCTACACCTTC.

CDR3 sequence: CASSFSGGSGGANVLTF. The CDR3 DNA reads as TGTGCCAGCAGCTTTTCGGGGGGGAGCGGTGGGGCCAACGTCCTGACTTTC. The chain couples TRBV7-9 to TRBJ2-6, with TRBD2 identical over 8 bases. J lost 3 bases, V lost 3 bases, and 7 bases had no gene match. Per germline, CDR1 SEHNR and CDR2 FQNEAQ (reference sequence). The CDR3 is 17 amino acids.

V gene TRBV25-1 combines with J gene TRBJ2-2, with a tentative D call TRBD2 (6 bases). This CDR3 comprises 17 residues. Germline loops: CDR1 MGHDK, CDR2 SYGVNS. V gave up 5 bases and J gave up 1 base, with 17 bases separating them. This CDR3 is CASSPRRLGGNTGELFF. The CDR3 bases are TGTGCCAGCAGTCCCAGGCGGCTGGGGGGGAACACCGGGGAGCTGTTTTTT.

This clonotype turned up a few times. CDR3 amino acids: CATTGRTNYGYTF. Written as DNA, the CDR3 is TGTGCCACCACGGGCAGGACTAACTATGGCTACACCTTC. The rearrangement joins TRBV19 to TRBJ1-2; D is uncertain. CDR1 LNHDA and CDR2 SQIVND come from the germline V gene (reference sequence). The CDR3 is made up of 13 amino acids. The ends were cut back, 10 bases at V and 0 bases at J, with 12 bases in the middle.

This clonotype was found a few times. This chain connects TRBV20-1 to TRBJ1-5, with no clear D. The germline gives CDR1 DFQATT, CDR2 SNEGSKA (reference sequence). The CDR3 has 13 residues. The V end was cut by 6 bases, the J end by 5 bases, with 14 bases between. Here the CDR3 DNA reads TGCAGTGCCAATAAGGTTTTGGATCAGCCCCAGCATTTT. As protein: CSANKVLDQPQHF.

This clonotype was found a few times. The V call is TRBV27, the J call TRBJ2-7, with 10 bases matching TRBD1. Germline V gene data show CDR1 as MNHEY and CDR2 as SMNVEV (reference sequence). V lost 2 bases, J lost 6 bases, and 4 bases stayed unmatched. CDR3 size: 14 residues. In nucleotides, the CDR3 is TGTGCCAGCAGTTTAAGGGACAGGGGTACCGAGCAGTACTTC. It specifies CASSLRDRGTEQYF.

This clonotype was observed once. J is TRBJ1-2 and V is TRBV7-9; 7 bases align to TRBD1. Germline assignment: CDR1 SEHNR and CDR2 FQNEAQ (reference sequence). This CDR3 has 14 amino acids. Losses at the gene ends were 2 bases for V and 5 bases for J; bases not matched to a gene: 5. The CDR3 here is CASSLMDRTYGYTF. The CDR3 bases are TGTGCCAGCAGCTTAATGGACAGGACTTATGGCTACACCTTC.